This TCR beta chain is drawn from a study of cytomegalovirus exposure and HLA in healthy donors. Study-level results: Productive status was seen about 90% or about 30% of the time for most TCR beta V segments in an earlier analysis.

Donors consisted of healthy bone marrow donors. This clone came up once. Its antigen is not identified. Use of 60 Vbeta and 13 Jbeta primers characterized the PCR. Generated by immunoSEQ multiplex PCR, the TCRdb table keeps only in-frame clones and is missing some. Among about 140,000 clones listed, around 77% were seen once. The sequence came from a man aged 18 to 35 in good health and CMV-seronegative. The sequenced material came from PBMCs.

DNA for the CDR3: TGTGCCAGCAGCCTACGGGACAGGGGGCCCCCCGAGCAGTACTTC. It is translated as CASSLRDRGPPEQYF. J is TRBJ2-7 and V is TRBV7-9; 12 bases agree with TRBD1. This CDR3 has 15 amino acids. Unmatched junction bases numbered 8, after V lost 5 bases and J lost 6 bases. CDR1 and CDR2 from the germline V gene are SEHNR and FQNEAQ (reference sequence). The entire variable domain, with the rest obtained from reference TRBV7-9 and TRBJ2-7, is as follows: DTGVSQNPRHKITKRGQNVTFRCDPISEHNRLYWYRQTLGQGPEFLTYFQNEAQLEKSRLLSDRFSAERPKGSFSTLEIQRTEQGDSAMYLCASSLRDRGPPEQYFGPGTRLTVT.